This T cell receptor beta chain is drawn from a study of beta chain features in type 1 diabetes. Germline assignment: CDR1 MGHDK and CDR2 SYGVNS. V was shortened by 5 bases and J by 0 bases, with 9 bases between the two germline ends. The CDR3 consists of 14 residues. Expressed TCRB transcripts were sequenced after all isolated RNA was converted to cDNA. This table comes from immunoSEQ multiplex PCR, and its TCRdb copy is limited to in-frame clones, with some not included. The sample lists fewer than 650,000 clones, less than 20% seen once, with about 0.087% in the top ten. The sequenced sample was naive CD4+ T cells from blood. V usage is TRBV25-1 and J usage is TRBJ2-3, with no clear D. The origin of this receptor is a man younger than 35 in good health. CDR3 nucleotides: TGTGCCAGCAGTTGGCAGGCTAGCACAGATACGCAGTATTTT. Its translation is CASSWQASTDTQYF. Full variable domain (remainder filled in from reference TRBV25-1 and TRBJ2-3): EADIYQTPRYLVIGTGKKITLECSQTMGHDKMYWYQQDPGMELHLIHYSYGVNSTEKGDLSSESTVSRIRTEHFPLTLESARPSHTSQYLCASSWQASTDTQYFGPGTRLTVL.